Here is one T cell receptor beta chain with its context. 13 Jbeta primers and 60 Vbeta primers were used for the PCR. TCRdb's table, derived via immunoSEQ multiplex PCR, lists solely in-frame clones and lacks some. Among about 140,000 clones listed, 70% were seen once. This entry belongs to a study of cytomegalovirus exposure and HLA in healthy donors. Per the germline V gene, CDR1 is MDHEN and CDR2 is SYDVKM. The CDR3 spans 17 residues. J lost 0 bases, V lost 2 bases, and 4 bases had no gene match. This receptor was obtained from a woman aged 30 to 39 in good health and CMV-seronegative. The chain employs TRBV28 and TRBJ2-6; 7 nucleotides align to TRBD1. Sequences were obtained from PBMCs. Written as DNA, the CDR3 is TGTGCCAGCAGTTTAGGGACAGCGGTCTCTGGGGCCAACGTCCTGACTTTC. Translation gives CASSLGTAVSGANVLTF.